This TCR beta chain was profiled in a study of regulatory T cells in long-lasting Graves disease. The overall study: Graves' patients (newly diagnosed) had been on antithyroid drugs under 3 months. Regarding the study as a whole: Persistent disease preferred TRBV28, TRBJ1-2 and TRBJ2-5; new disease, TRBV20-1 and TRBJ2-1.

The time point is: newly diagnosed GD, antithyroid drugs for less than 3 months. Construction of the TCR library relied on RNA isolated from PBMCs. This clonotype was observed at least ten times. Its specificity is unknown. Library construction for TCR beta used iRepertoire HTBI primers and Arm-PCR of CDR3 regions. One entry per CDR3 protein, called by TCRdb with MiXCR from the multiplex PCR reads. Of 200,000 to 300,000 distinct CDR3 sequences listed, over 20% are singletons. V lost 5 bases to trimming and J lost 2 bases, with 12 bases between them. This CDR3 has 14 amino acids. The origin of this receptor is a female donor with Graves disease. The chain is built from TRBV12-3 or TRBV12-4 and TRBJ1-2; D remains unclear. Sequenced material: peripheral blood mononuclear cells (PBMCs), taken at new diagnosis, from a patient treated with antithyroid drugs. The CDR3 protein is CASSNRANNYGYTF. CDR3 nucleotides: TGTGCCAGCAGTAACCGGGCCAACAACTATGGCTACACCTTC.